The T cell receptor (beta chain) described here comes from a study of CD8 T cells in Susac syndrome. V lost 5 bases and J lost 4, with 12 bases in between. The CDR3 loop spans 13 amino acids. Germline CDR1 is SGHNT and CDR2 is YYREEE (reference sequence). Random hexamers were used to reverse transcribe roughly 0.5 to 1 ug of RNA. Amplification of TCR beta CDR3 spanned 54 Vbeta and 13 Jbeta via immunoSEQ multiplex PCR. TCRdb independently ran MiXCR on the immunoSEQ multiplex PCR reads; one entry per CDR3 protein. The data show about 140,000 distinct CDR3 sequences, 95% seen once. TEMRA cells underwent FACS enrichment and CD8+ and CD4+ T cells underwent negative isolation.

Source material: CD4+ T cells from PBMCs. The rearrangement joins TRBV5-4 to TRBJ2-5; D gene unclear. The receptor comes from a human donor with multiple sclerosis. The CDR3 coding sequence is TGTGCCAGCAGTCTGACCCAGAGAGAGACCCAGTACTTC. Protein product: CASSLTQRETQYF.